Listed below are T cell receptor beta chains from one sample, sequenced in a study of CD8+ T cells in alopecia areata. Clones were sequenced by immunoSEQ multiplex PCR, and TCRdb holds only the in-frame ones, with some missing. The sample holds under 350,000 clones, roughly 64% seen once. Specimen: CD4+ T cells sorted from blood, collected at week 24, from a patient treated with tofacitinib. The origin of the receptors is a human donor with alopecia areata. Each CDR3 is given with its conserved first and last residue. The D gene is left open where the match is weak. Clone size appears in some rows only: once, few, many, or a class for an expanded clone.

TRBJ1-6 - TRBV29-1 TRBD1 TGCAGCGTTGGACAGGGGGCCGCCTCGGCCCTCCACTTT CSVGQGAASALHF
TRBJ2-5 - TRBV6-1 - TGTGCCAGCAGGGACCTCAGTGAGACCCAGTACTTC CASRDLSETQYF
TRBJ2-3 - TRBV15 TRBD1 TGTGCCACCAGCAGAGACCGGGACAGGGAGGTAGATACGCAGTATTTT CATSRDRDREVDTQYF
TRBJ2-3 - TRBV7-7 TRBD1 TGTGCTAGCAGCTTAGACAGGGAGGATACGCAGTATTTT CASSLDREDTQYF
TRBJ1-1 - TRBV4-1 - TGCGCCAGCAGCCATCACTATGGGAGGACGAACACTGAAGCTTTCTTT CASSHHYGRTNTEAFF
TRBJ1-2 - TRBV27 - TGTGCCAGCAGCCGACCGGGCTTGGGTGGCTACACCTTC CASSRPGLGGYTF
TRBJ1-6 few TRBV11-2 - TGTGCCAGCAGCTTAGATAATTCACCCCTCCACTTT CASSLDNSPLHF
TRBJ2-1 few TRBV7-2 - TGTGCCAGCAGCTTAGTCGGTTTGGGGGATGAGCAGTTCTTC CASSLVGLGDEQFF
TRBJ1-1 - TRBV7-2 - TGTGCCAGCAGCGGGGGAACTGAAGCTTTCTTT CASSGGTEAFF
TRBJ2-7 few TRBV6-5 - TGTGCCAGCAGTCGGACGGAATCCTACGAGCAGTACTTC CASSRTESYEQYF
TRBJ1-4 - TRBV19 - TGTGCCAGCAACTCCGATGAAGGAGACAGGGAAAAACTGTTTTTT CASNSDEGDREKLFF
TRBJ1-5 - TRBV6-5 - TGTGCCAGCAGCCTGAGGGGGGCCGACTGGGAGCCCCAGCATTTT CASSLRGADWEPQHF
TRBJ2-6 - TRBV7-2 - TGTGCCAGCAGCCCGGGCCCCTCTGGGGCCAACGTCCTGACTTTC CASSPGPSGANVLTF
TRBJ2-5 - TRBV6-6 - TGTGCCAGCAGCCAAAAGAAAGAGACCCAGTACTTC CASSQKKETQYF
TRBJ1-2 - TRBV29-1 TRBD1 TGCAGCGTTCGCTCGCTTACAGGGGCACCGGGGATTGATGGCTACACCTTC CSVRSLTGAPGIDGYTF
TRBJ2-3 - TRBV29-1 - TGCAGCGCGACAGGATTAAGCACAGATACGCAGTATTTT CSATGLSTDTQYF
TRBJ1-5 - TRBV11-2 - TGTGCCAGCAGCTTAGAGGGCGGTCAGCCCCAGCATTTT CASSLEGGQPQHF
TRBJ1-2 - TRBV19 - TGTGCCAGTAGTATGGACGGAGATGGCTACACCTTC CASSMDGDGYTF
TRBJ2-3 few TRBV7-2 - TGTGCCAGCAGCTTAAGAGGGATTAGCACAGATACGCAGTATTTT CASSLRGISTDTQYF
TRBJ2-3 - TRBV5-1 - TGCGCCAGCAGCCCGTACACAGCCCAAGCGCAGTATTTT CASSPYTAQAQYF
TRBJ1-1 - TRBV4-1 - TGCGCCAGCAGCCCCCTAGTCGGGGGATTGAACACTGAAGCTTTCTTT CASSPLVGGLNTEAFF
TRBJ1-1 - TRBV28 - TGTGCCAGCAGCTGGACAGTTTCTTTCTTT CASSWTVSFF
TRBJ1-2 - TRBV19 - TGTGCCAGCCGGGACTCCGGCGGCTATGGCTACACCTTC CASRDSGGYGYTF
TRBJ1-2 - TRBV30 - TGTGCCTGGAGTGTAAACCAGGGAGGATATGGCTACACCTTC CAWSVNQGGYGYTF
TRBJ1-1 - TRBV20-1 TRBD1 TGCAGTGCTCAGGGGGCCACTGAAGCTTTCTTT CSAQGATEAFF
TRBJ2-1 - TRBV14 - TGTGCCAGCAGCCAAGGAGGCGCGGGCATTGAGCAGTTCTTC CASSQGGAGIEQFF
TRBJ1-1 - TRBV30 - TGTGCCTGGAGGGGGAACCGGCAGGGCTCGAACACTGAAGCTTTCTTT CAWRGNRQGSNTEAFF
TRBJ1-6 - TRBV2 - TGTGCCAGCCAGGAGGCAGCCCCCACCCTCCACTTT CASQEAAPTLHF
TRBJ2-3 - TRBV7-6 - TGTGCCAGCAGCATGGCCGATACGCAGTATTTT CASSMADTQYF
TRBJ2-7 - TRBV4-2 TRBD2 TGTGCCAGCAGCCAAACTAGCGGGGGCTACGAGCAGTACTTC CASSQTSGGYEQYF
TRBJ2-3 once TRBV7-3 TRBD2 TGTGCCAGCAGTGGAAGCGGGGGGCCCTCTTTTAGCACAGATACGCAGTATTTT CASSGSGGPSFSTDTQYF
TRBJ1-2 - TRBV29-1 - TGCAGCGTTGGCAAGGGCAACTATGGCTACACCTTC CSVGKGNYGYTF
TRBJ1-2 - TRBV29-1 TRBD1 TGCAGCGTTGTCGTGAGACAGGGTACCTATGGCTACACCTTC CSVVVRQGTYGYTF